Shown below are 30 T cell receptor beta chains from a single sample sequenced in a study of cytomegalovirus exposure and HLA in healthy donors. It was with 60 Vbeta and 13 Jbeta primers that the PCR ran. The repertoire was sequenced with immunoSEQ multiplex PCR; TCRdb's copy has only in-frame clones and lacks some. Its clone listing holds about 110,000 clones. The material sequenced was PBMCs. These TCRs come from a man aged 30 to 39 in good health and CMV-seronegative.

The V gene is TRBV14, the J gene TRBJ2-7, with D hard to call. CDR3 size: 16 residues. Deletions cut 1 base from V and 3 bases from J, with 16 bases between. CDR1 and CDR2 from the germline V gene are SGHDN and FVKESK. CDR3 loop: CASSQGPSSLFYEQYF. As DNA, the CDR3 is TGTGCCAGCAGCCAAGGCCCAAGCTCCCTATTCTACGAGCAGTACTTC. The variable domain in full, with the rest retrieved from reference TRBV14 and TRBJ2-7, is EAGVTQFPSHSVIEKGQTVTLRCDPISGHDNLYWYRRVMGKEIKFLLHFVKESKQDESGMPNNRFLAERTGGTYSTLKVQPAELEDSGVYFCASSQGPSSLFYEQYFGPGTRLTVT.

The CDR3 reads CAISDQGAVIEAFF. The CDR3 DNA sequence: TGTGCCATCAGTGACCAGGGGGCGGTAATTGAAGCTTTCTTT. The rearrangement joins TRBV10-3 to TRBJ1-1; 8 bases align to TRBD1. The germline CDR1 and CDR2 sequences are ENHRY and SYGVKD. J lost 7 bases, V lost 3 bases, and 7 bases had no gene match. This CDR3 has 14 amino acids.

This chain joins TRBV7-3 and TRBJ2-2; 7 bases map to TRBD1. This CDR3 region has 15 residues. The junction had 11 bases not matched to a gene; V was cut back by 5 bases and J by 8 bases. Germline lookup yields CDR1 SGHTA and CDR2 FQGTGA. CDR3 sequence reads: CASSPRQGLAGELFF. The CDR3 DNA follows: TGTGCCAGCAGCCCCCGACAGGGTTTGGCGGGGGAGCTGTTTTTT.

The V gene is TRBV4-3, the J gene TRBJ1-2; tentatively, D is TRBD1 (5 bases). Germline V gene lookup returns CDR1 LGHNA and CDR2 YSLEER. V lost 4 bases to trimming and J lost 5 bases, with 17 bases between them. This CDR3 comprises 15 residues. CDR3 sequence reads: CASSPQWGDDYGYTF. Here the CDR3 DNA reads TGCGCCAGCAGCCCCCAGTGGGGCGACGATTATGGCTACACCTTC.

The gene calls are TRBV2 and TRBJ1-1; unclear D gene. The CDR3 runs 13 residues. CDR1 SNHLY and CDR2 FYNNEI come from the germline V gene. Trimming removed 4 bases from V and 1 base from J, with 7 bases in between. CDR3 loop: CASSVAGNTEAFF. The CDR3 DNA reads as TGTGCCAGCAGTGTCGCGGGGAACACTGAAGCTTTCTTT. Filled out from reference TRBV2 and TRBJ1-1, the complete variable domain reads EPEVTQTPSHQVTQMGQEVILRCVPISNHLYFYWYRQILGQKVEFLVSFYNNEISEKSEIFDDQFSVERPDGSNFTLKIRSTKLEDSAMYFCASSVAGNTEAFFGQGTRLTVV.

The chain is built from TRBV7-9 and TRBJ1-6; 7 bases fit TRBD1. The CDR3 length is 16 residues. Germline assignment: CDR1 SEHNR and CDR2 FQNEAQ (reference sequence). J was trimmed by 7 bases and V by 3 bases; bases with no gene match: 9. CDR3 residues: CASSFITGQKNSPLHF. In DNA, the CDR3 is TGTGCCAGCAGCTTTATAACGGGACAGAAGAATTCACCCCTCCACTTT.

The rearrangement joins TRBV7-2 to TRBJ1-6; 7 nucleotides line up with TRBD1. CDR3 length equals 15 residues. Germline V gene lookup returns CDR1 SGHTA and CDR2 FQGNSA. V lost 0 bases, J lost 9 bases, and 5 bases stayed unmatched. The CDR3 region is CASSLATGDPSPLHF. The CDR3 nucleotides are TGTGCCAGCAGCTTAGCCACAGGGGATCCTTCACCCCTCCACTTT.

The V and J genes are TRBV5-5 and TRBJ2-7; TRBD1 is a possible D gene (6 bases). The V end was cut by 4 bases, the J end by 0 bases, with 14 bases between. This CDR3 comprises 15 residues. Looked up from germline, CDR1 is SGHKS and CDR2 is YYEKEE (reference sequence). The CDR3 loop is CASSRLPDSSYEQYF. The CDR3, as DNA: TGTGCCAGCAGCCGACTCCCGGACAGCTCCTACGAGCAGTACTTC.

V and J are TRBV15 and TRBJ2-7, with D maybe TRBD1 (6 bases). V was trimmed by 3 bases and J by 7 bases, leaving 13 bases between them. The CDR3 contains 13 residues. The germline gives CDR1 LNHNV, CDR2 YYDKDF (reference sequence). The CDR3 region has the DNA TGTGCCACCAGCAGCCTGGGGGCTGGAGAGCAGTACTTC. Amino acid sequence: CATSSLGAGEQYF.

Comment on this clone: A read error may produce the germline difference seen at one junction end. This chain links TRBV6-4 with TRBJ1-4; TRBD1 agrees at 11 bases. CDR1 is MRHNA, CDR2 SNTAGT, per germline. The CDR3 loop spans 13 amino acids. CDR3 in DNA: TGTGCCGGCAGCGAAGGACAGGGGGCAAAACTGTTTTTT. As protein: CAGSEGQGAKLFF.

The V gene is TRBV6-1, the J gene TRBJ2-5; TRBD2 matches at 9 bases. Trimming at V came to 7 bases and at J to 4 bases, leaving 7 bases not matched to a gene. CDR1 is MNHNS, CDR2 SASEGT, per germline. CDR3 length equals 14 residues. The chain's CDR3 is CASKERGAGETQYF. CDR3 nucleotide sequence: TGTGCCAGCAAGGAGCGGGGGGCCGGAGAGACCCAGTACTTC.

The gene calls are TRBV30 and TRBJ1-2, with TRBD1 matching 7 bases. Per the germline V gene, CDR1 is GTSNPN and CDR2 is SVGIG (reference sequence). The CDR3 totals 13 residues. Trimming took 0 bases from V and 6 from J; bases not matched to a gene: 4. CDR3 DNA: TGTGCCTGGAGTGTTTCAGGGGGGAATGGCTACACCTTC. It encodes CAWSVSGGNGYTF.

V is TRBV10-3 and J is TRBJ1-5, with TRBD1 matching 7 bases. Unmatched junction bases numbered 15, after V lost 10 bases and J lost 0 bases. The CDR3 has 17 residues. Germline V gives CDR1 ENHRY, CDR2 SYGVKD. CDR3 loop: CATSTGDEANSNQPQHF. The CDR3 nucleotides are TGTGCCACGTCCACAGGGGACGAAGCGAATAGCAATCAGCCCCAGCATTTT.

The chain has TRBV6-1 and TRBJ1-5; tentatively, D is TRBD1 (6 bases). The V gene lost 4 bases and the J gene lost 5 bases, with 15 bases spanning the gap. The germline gives CDR1 MNHNS, CDR2 SASEGT. This CDR3 has 15 residues. The chain's CDR3 is CASSGLTGTDQPQHF. DNA for the CDR3: TGTGCCAGCAGTGGCCTTACAGGGACGGATCAGCCCCAGCATTTT.

The chain employs TRBV7-2 and TRBJ2-5, with a weak D call TRBD2 (5 bases). The CDR3 runs to 15 residues. V dropped 5 bases and J dropped 5 bases, with 18 bases sitting between them. Looked up from germline, CDR1 is SGHTA and CDR2 is FQGNSA. The CDR3 nucleotides are TGTGCCAGCAGCCCCCCGGGAAATCGGTGGGAGACCCAGTACTTC. Translating gives CASSPPGNRWETQYF. Based on the CDR3 plus reference TRBV7-2 and TRBJ2-5, the full variable domain is GAGVSQSPSNKVTEKGKDVELRCDPISGHTALYWYRQSLGQGLEFLIYFQGNSAPDKSGLPSDRFSAERTGGSVSTLTIQRTQQEDSAVYLCASSPPGNRWETQYFGPGTRLLVL.

Here the CDR3 reads CASSTSVEGEQFF. The CDR3 bases are TGTGCCAGCTCAACCTCGGTGGAGGGTGAGCAGTTCTTC. The rearrangement joins TRBV18 to TRBJ2-1; D perhaps matches TRBD2 (6 bases). V lost 5 bases and J 9 bases, leaving 14 bases between the germline ends. The CDR3 contains 13 residues. Germline CDR1 KGHSH, CDR2 LQKENI.

J is TRBJ1-1 and V is TRBV5-5; a weak D match, TRBD1 (6 bases). Germline-derived CDR1 and CDR2 are SGHKS and YYEKEE (reference sequence). V was cut by 3 bases and J by 1 base, with 13 bases left in between. The CDR3 consists of 15 residues. The CDR3 coding sequence is TGTGCCAGCAGCTCACGACAGGATTCGAACACTGAAGCTTTCTTT. Its protein product is CASSSRQDSNTEAFF.

The chain couples TRBV5-1 to TRBJ2-3; 8 bases match TRBD2. The CDR3 spans 16 residues. CDR1 is SGHRS, CDR2 YFSETQ, per germline. V gave up 0 bases and J gave up 1 base; unmatched junction bases: 4. The CDR3 region has the DNA TGCGCCAGCAGCTTGGAGGGTAGCGGGGGCACAGATACGCAGTATTTT. The encoded protein is CASSLEGSGGTDTQYF.

V is TRBV28 and J is TRBJ1-5; D remains unclear. The V and J ends lost 7 bases and 0 bases respectively, with 19 bases between them. The CDR3 covers 17 residues. CDR1 is MDHEN and CDR2 is SYDVKM in the germline V gene. As DNA, the CDR3 is TGTGCCAGCACCCGCGGCAGCTCACCATATAGCAATCAGCCCCAGCATTTT. Translating gives CASTRGSSPYSNQPQHF.

The genes are TRBV7-9 and TRBJ2-6; D unclear. The CDR3 extends over 14 amino acids. Germline lookup yields CDR1 SEHNR and CDR2 FQNEAQ (reference sequence). V was pared by 5 bases and J by 0 bases, with 5 bases between. CDR3 residues: CASSLFSGANVLTF. CDR3 DNA: TGTGCCAGCAGCCTATTCTCTGGGGCCAACGTCCTGACTTTC.

V usage is TRBV14 and J usage is TRBJ1-2; D gene uncertain. The ends were cut back, 1 base at V and 5 bases at J, with 14 bases in the middle. Germline assignment: CDR1 SGHDN and CDR2 FVKESK. The CDR3 consists of 15 residues. The CDR3 is CASSQVAAGPYGYTF. The CDR3 nucleotides read TGTGCCAGCAGCCAAGTGGCAGCGGGCCCATATGGCTACACCTTC. The variable domain in full, completed from reference TRBV14 and TRBJ1-2, reads EAGVTQFPSHSVIEKGQTVTLRCDPISGHDNLYWYRRVMGKEIKFLLHFVKESKQDESGMPNNRFLAERTGGTYSTLKVQPAELEDSGVYFCASSQVAAGPYGYTFGSGTRLTVV.

The chain is built from TRBV7-6 and TRBJ2-2; 7 nucleotides agree with TRBD1. CDR3 size: 17 residues. CDR1 and CDR2 (germline): SGHVS, FNYEAQ. The ends lost 1 base at V and 6 bases at J; junction bases unmatched: 11. This CDR3 is CASSLGPGKGAAGELFF. The CDR3 DNA reads as TGTGCCAGCAGCTTAGGTCCGGGGAAGGGGGCCGCCGGGGAGCTGTTTTTT.

This sequence joins TRBV27 and TRBJ2-3, with 11 bases aligning to TRBD2. The junction had 2 bases not matched to a gene; V was cut back by 6 bases and J by 0 bases. The CDR3 covers 15 residues. From germline, CDR1 is MNHEY and CDR2 SMNVEV (reference sequence). CDR3 residues: CASSRLAGSTDTQYF. Written as DNA, the CDR3 is TGTGCCAGCAGCCGACTAGCGGGGAGCACAGATACGCAGTATTTT.

The chain couples TRBV5-1 to TRBJ2-5; 11 nucleotides line up with TRBD2. The V and J ends lost 4 bases and 4 bases, in that order; junction bases with no gene match: 12. From germline, CDR1 is SGHRS and CDR2 YFSETQ. The CDR3 runs 17 residues. In DNA, the CDR3 is TGCGCCAGCAGCCCAAAGGGAATAGCGGGGGGGCCAGAGACCCAGTACTTC. Translation: CASSPKGIAGGPETQYF. The variable domain in full, with the rest retrieved from reference TRBV5-1 and TRBJ2-5, is KAGVTQTPRYLIKTRGQQVTLSCSPISGHRSVSWYQQTPGQGLQFLFEYFSETQRNKGNFPGRFSGRQFSNSRSEMNVSTLELGDSALYLCASSPKGIAGGPETQYFGPGTRLLVL.

The rearrangement joins TRBV21-1 to TRBJ1-4. TRBV21-1 is annotated as a pseudogene. The length of the CDR3 is 18 residues. The CDR3 DNA reads TGTGCCAGCAGCAAAGTATACAAATCCGAGGCAACTAATGAAAAACTGTTTTTT. Residues: CASSKVYKSEATNEKLFF.

The V gene is TRBV5-1, the J gene TRBJ2-5, with a weak D call TRBD1 (6 bases). The germline V gene has CDR1 SGHRS and CDR2 YFSETQ. This CDR3 has 14 amino acids. The V end lost 5 bases, the J end lost 2 bases, and 13 bases lay between the germline ends. The CDR3 sequence is CASSRRQGQETQYF. The CDR3, as DNA: TGCGCCAGCAGTCGCCGGCAGGGGCAAGAGACCCAGTACTTC.

The chain recombines TRBV27 with TRBJ2-7; tentatively, D is TRBD1 (6 bases). Germline V gene sequence: CDR1 MNHEY, CDR2 SMNVEV (reference sequence). V lost 6 bases and J 4 bases, leaving 19 bases between the germline ends. The CDR3 length is 15 residues. CDR3 sequence reads: CASRSQGKGSYEQYF. The DNA for the CDR3 is TGTGCCAGCAGGTCCCAGGGGAAAGGGAGTTACGAGCAGTACTTC.

The V call is TRBV7-9, the J call TRBJ1-1; no clear D gene. The germline gives CDR1 SEHNR, CDR2 FQNEAQ (reference sequence). The length of the CDR3 is 13 residues. V was cut by 5 bases and J by 1 base, with 8 bases left in between. Written as DNA, the CDR3 is TGTGCCAGCAGCCTCACAACGAACACTGAAGCTTTCTTT. Amino acid sequence: CASSLTTNTEAFF.

The gene calls are TRBV11-2 and TRBJ2-3; D unclear. Germline lookup yields CDR1 SGHAT and CDR2 FQNNGV. The CDR3 sequence is 15 residues long. Trimming pared 1 base from V and 0 bases from J, leaving 8 bases between. CDR3 amino acids: CASSLVGYSTDTQYF. In DNA form, the CDR3 reads TGTGCCAGCAGCTTAGTCGGGTATAGCACAGATACGCAGTATTTT.

The chain recombines TRBV2 with TRBJ1-2, with TRBD1 matching over 8 bases. V was pared by 6 bases and J by 4 bases, with 4 bases of the junction left unmatched. Germline CDR1 is SNHLY and CDR2 is FYNNEI. The CDR3 is made up of 13 amino acids. This chain's CDR3 is CASRDRATYGYTF. Written as DNA, the CDR3 is TGTGCCAGCAGGGACAGGGCGACCTATGGCTACACCTTC.